This TCR beta chain is drawn from a study of vaccination effects on CD4 cells after COVID-19 (dated by TCRdb to 2021 to 2024). For context, the study as a whole: Across the study, the median time from the second dose to post-vaccine sampling was 72 days (range 14 to 241). SARS-CoV-2 spike-specific CD4+ TCR repertoires from before and after mRNA vaccination were compared in COVID-19 convalescent patients and in infection-naive vaccine recipients. Altogether, over 9 COVID-19 convalescent patients and a handful of SARS-CoV-2-naive healthy vaccine recipients made up the full study. Cultures from other donors in the study were sequenced using the Oncomine TCR Beta short-read assay on an Illumina iSeq 100.

Library preparation employed the immunoSEQ multiplex PCR assay. TCR beta CDR3 sequencing was performed on DNA from the cultured, isolated CD4+ T cells. Per the original workflow: Non-productive TCR sequences were discarded, and reads were trimmed to the CDR3 region, with only CDR3s of 7 or more amino acids retained. Antigen-specific clonotypes were identified using the MANAFEST web app by comparison of expansion in peptide wells against reference cultures. For clones to be considered positive, expansion at FDR<0.05 versus reference and all other wells, an odds ratio above 5, and a frequency above 0.1% in two replicate wells were required. Cross-reactive clonotypes were defined as significantly expanded in SARS-CoV-2 spike wells and in at least one common cold coronavirus spike condition. CDR3 similarity was assessed by Levenshtein distance with the stringdist R package, and unrooted trees were built with ape in R 3.6.1. TCRdb holds this immuneACCESS table with in-frame rearrangements only. Some clones are missing; in checked studies, unresolved V genes explain under half, and the rest has no known cause. Clone size and V and J calls were adopted from that table, with D and trimming inferred from the DNA. Within this sample are just under 60,000 clones, with 78% of them counted one time only. The biggest ten clones account for 1.5% to 2% of the sample.

Findings and caveats that apply to the study as a whole: In healthy vaccine recipients, vaccine-induced clones were almost all SARS-CoV-2 mono-reactive, with only 1 of 255 cross-reactive with common cold coronaviruses. The study was limited by a small number of convalescent patients, and early post-infection timepoints were lacking. Clones induced by infection and clones induced by vaccination both contracted markedly at late timepoints after vaccination, which fits with T cell responses waning over time.

Per the germline V gene, ENHRY is the CDR1 and SYGVKD is the CDR2. The CDR3 sequence holds 12 residues, the cysteine and phenylalanine included. The CDR3 DNA has 36 bases and is translated from base 1. Cut back by 3 bases and 1 base, the V and J ends lie 3 bases apart. This clone was picked up a small number of times. Its antigen is unknown. No base qualities exist here, and no much larger clone lies one base off it. The ViraFEST assay stimulated PBMC with viral peptide pools and then used TCR sequencing to identify antigen-specific CD4+ T cell clonotypes by expansion. After more than nine days of culture, CD4+ T cells were isolated with the EasySep CD4+ T cell isolation kit. Each participant received two doses of an mRNA SARS-CoV-2 vaccine, either BNT162b2 or mRNA-1273. None of the healthy vaccine recipients had a prior SARS-CoV-2 infection, which was confirmed by nucleocapsid antibody tests that came back negative both before and after vaccination. Under 2.5 million PBMC per well were cultured with about 10 ug/ml peptides in IMDM containing 5% human AB serum, approximately 9.1 IU/ml IL-2 and gentamicin. Half of the culture medium was replaced with fresh IL-2-containing medium on days 3 and 7. Each peptide stimulation condition was cultured in triplicate wells unless otherwise noted. PBMC were separated from whole blood using Ficoll-Paque Plus gradient centrifugation and were then either cryopreserved at -140C or used fresh. The overlapping peptide pools covered the spike proteins of SARS-CoV-2 as well as those of the common cold coronaviruses HCoV-NL63, HCoV-OC43 and HCoV-229E. Genomic DNA was extracted from cultured CD4+ T cells with the QIAamp micro DNA kit.

The sequence is built from TRBV10-3 and TRBJ1-1; the D gene is not confidently resolved. The specimen was CD4+ T cells from PBMCs cultured with HCoV-OC43 spike peptides, collected after COVID-19 vaccination. The cell subset or site label on this specimen signifies: HCoV-OC43 spike overlapping peptide pool stimulation. This sequence was found in a human donor who received a COVID-19 vaccine. The DNA reads TGTGCCATCAGTGAACCGAACACTGAAGCTTTCTTT. Its translation reads: CAISEPNTEAFF.